Sequencing of this T cell receptor (beta chain) was carried out in a study of CD8+ T cells in alopecia areata. This CDR3 contains 13 residues. V was clipped by 5 bases and J by 7 bases, with 12 bases between them. Germline V gives CDR1 MNHEY, CDR2 SVGAGI. This clone was detected a few times. Reverse transcription of extracted RNA yielded cDNA, which provided the sequencing template. The data were produced by immunoSEQ multiplex PCR, yet TCRdb's version contains in-frame clones alone and is incomplete. The sample holds around 130,000 clones, roughly 54% seen once. The chain joins TRBV6-5 to TRBJ2-1; D unclear. This sequence originates from a human donor with alopecia areata. Sample: CD4+ T cells sorted from blood, taken at week 0. DNA for the CDR3: TGTGCCAGCAGTGGATGGGAAGGGAATGAGCAGTTCTTC. Encoded protein: CASSGWEGNEQFF.